This TCR beta chain emerged from a study of blood T cell repertoires in COVID-19 (dated by TCRdb to the early 2020s). Background on the whole study: Samples covering the acute and convalescent phases of COVID-19 were provided by collaborators in the United States, Italy and Spain. The prospective study material was composed of cDNA or gDNA derived from T cells, B-cell-depleted T cells, or PBMCs. Subjects who had been exposed to COVID-19, were actively infected with it, or had recovered from it provided the deeply sampled blood TCRbeta repertoires that made up the dataset. A freely available public database, intended as a resource for researchers studying the immune response to SARS-CoV-2, is where the repertoires were released. The samples were drawn from two sources: the first 160 participants of the ongoing ImmuneRACE study, and 950 to 1,500 subjects contributed by 6 global collaborators. A de-identified subject ID, COVID-19 status, age in years and sex were almost always included in the sample metadata. Where available, HLA class I and class II types were obtained from metadata supplied by the sample provider rather than from assay-based typing. Broader findings and caveats from the paper: Clinical and demographic metadata were provided uncurated, with the amount varying by source and participant.

In the prospective study, participants were about 18 to 95 years old, resided in fewer than 25 geographic areas of the United States, and were enrolled through a virtual design. To assign participants to cohorts, the prospective study relied on clinical history that participants themselves reported in a screening survey and a study questionnaire. Each participant in the prospective study had whole blood, serum and a nasopharyngeal or oropharyngeal swab collected by mobile phlebotomists. Over a roughly two-month period, participants in the prospective study had the option of providing additional blood draws and questionnaires. Before DNA extraction, blood samples from the prospective study were shipped at room temperature or frozen. The CDR3 holds 12 amino acids from the cysteine to the phenylalanine. The read is trimmed to its CDR3 DNA, 36 bases read in frame from base 1. CDR1 and CDR2 are drawn from the germline V gene (reference sequence): LNHNV, YYDKDF. V is cut by 5 bases and J by 7 bases, and the space between the germline ends is 9 bases.

TCRbeta CDR3 regions were amplified from genomic DNA using the immunoSEQ Assay, a bias-controlled multiplex PCR. The published analysis was carried out like this. Nucleated cell counts per sample were estimated from amplification of reference gene primers within the assay. To quantify the absolute abundance of each unique TCRbeta CDR3 rearrangement, sequence reads were collapsed and filtered. For each sample, productive Simpson clonality was calculated by taking the square root of Simpson's diversity index across productive rearrangements. As stored in TCRdb, this immuneACCESS dataset retains in-frame rearrangements with V and J assigned. A fraction of the clones does not appear; measured against another copy, unresolved V genes explain less than half of the discrepancy, and the remainder lacks a known reason. V, J and clone size are those of that table, while D and trimming were read from the DNA. Counted in this sample were some 200,000 clones; approximately 86% of them appeared once. Approximately 10% of the sample lies in the top ten.

Concerning this clone: Its antigen has not been determined. Per-base quality was not reported, and no clone a single base away is much larger than it.

This clonotype was sampled from a man aged 18 to 29 with acute COVID-19. The rearrangement joined TRBV15 to TRBJ1-5; 6 matching bases give a weak D call of TRBD1. The source material was PBMCs or T cells enriched from blood (not recorded which). The CDR3 corresponds to CATSSDRQPQHF. The nucleotides are TGTGCCACCAGCTCTGACAGGCAGCCCCAGCATTTT.